A single sample is the source of the 6 T cell receptor beta chains below, sequenced in a study of blood T cells in healthy people across ages. The authors ran a second PCR of roughly 6 to 11 cycles using a sample-barcoded 5' primer and a J-beta primer mix. TCRdb re-called the 5' RACE reads with MiXCR, one entry per CDR3 protein. Counted here are 650,000 to 800,000 distinct CDR3 sequences, under 45% occurring once; the ten biggest clones make up roughly a fifth. Sequenced: blood. These receptors were collected from a man aged 60 to 75 in good health.

The genes are TRBV7-8 and TRBJ2-5; the match to TRBD2 covers 12 bases. The CDR3 has 17 amino acids. The germline gives CDR1 SGHVS, CDR2 FQNEAQ. V was clipped by 3 bases and J by 11 bases; unmatched bases: 16. The CDR3 DNA follows: TGTGCCAGCAGCTTCACCCTAGCGGGGGGGCAGGGCAATGAGCAGTACTTC. Encoded protein: CASSFTLAGGQGNEQYF.

This clonotype has just one count. This chain uses TRBV7-2 with TRBJ2-7, with D possibly being TRBD1 (5 bases). This CDR3 is built from 15 residues. V lost 4 bases and J lost 2, with 15 bases in between. Germline CDR1 reads SGHTA; CDR2 reads FQGNSA. CDR3 nucleotide sequence: TGTGCCAGCAGCTCATCGACAGAATTACCCTACGAGCAGTACTTC. Its translation is CASSSSTELPYEQYF.

V gene TRBV6-2 or TRBV6-3 combines with J gene TRBJ2-1; D is possibly TRBD1 (6 bases). V lost 0 bases to trimming and J lost 4 bases, with 22 bases between them. CDR1 and CDR2 (germline): MNHEY, SVGEGT. The CDR3 length is 19 residues. Here the CDR3 reads CASSYSTHSVRGKYNEQFF. The CDR3 bases are TGTGCCAGCAGTTACTCGACCCATTCGGTGAGGGGGAAATACAATGAGCAGTTCTTC.

This clonotype was seen only a few times. This rearrangement joins TRBV4-1 to TRBJ2-5; a weak D match, TRBD2 (6 bases). The CDR3 length is 15 residues. The germline CDR1 and CDR2 sequences are MGHRA and YSYEKL. V was pared by 6 bases and J by 1 base, with 15 bases between. The CDR3 coding sequence is TGCGCCAGCAGTCATAGCGGTAACGGCCAAGAGACCCAGTACTTC. It encodes CASSHSGNGQETQYF.

The rearrangement joins TRBV6-2 or TRBV6-3 to TRBJ2-7; maybe TRBD2 (7 bases). Deletions cut 6 bases from V and 2 bases from J, with 14 bases between. Germline V gives CDR1 MNHEY, CDR2 SVGEGT. The CDR3 contains 14 residues. The CDR3 sequence: CASSSQGGTYEQYF. In DNA, the CDR3 is TGTGCCAGCAGCTCACAGGGAGGGACCTACGAGCAGTACTTC.

The rearrangement uses TRBV5-1 and TRBJ1-2, with TRBD1 identical over 9 bases. The CDR3 has 16 amino acids. Looked up from germline, CDR1 is SGHRS and CDR2 is YFSETQ. V shed 3 bases, J shed 2 bases, and the junction held 8 bases outside the gene matches. The CDR3 nucleotides read TGCGCCAGCAGCTCCAACCTGGGGACAGGGAACTATGGCTACACCTTC. This encodes CASSSNLGTGNYGYTF.